The next 20 T cell receptor beta chains were all read from a single sample in a study of T cell responses to AZD1222 COVID-19 vaccine. This table comes from immunoSEQ multiplex PCR, and its TCRdb copy is limited to in-frame clones, with some not included. The sample has 150,000 or so clones, roughly 91% seen once. This sample comprised peripheral blood, obtained on day 0 of AZD1222 vaccination. The receptors were gathered from an adult in good health.

This chain joins TRBV19 and TRBJ1-1, with TRBD1 identical over 7 bases. J gave up 5 bases and V 6 bases, and 9 bases lay outside the gene matches. Germline V gene sequence: CDR1 LNHDA, CDR2 SQIVND (reference sequence). This CDR3 is built from 14 residues. The CDR3 is CASSDRELRTEAFF. In DNA form, the CDR3 reads TGTGCCAGTAGCGACAGGGAATTGAGAACTGAAGCTTTCTTT.

This rearrangement joins TRBV5-1 to TRBJ1-2, with TRBD1 matching over 7 bases. The CDR3 has 14 residues. The trim removed 0 bases at V and 8 bases at J, leaving 7 bases unmatched. The germline V gene has CDR1 SGHRS and CDR2 YFSETQ. The CDR3 here is CASSLGDRAGGYTF. The DNA for the CDR3 is TGCGCCAGCAGCTTGGGCGACAGGGCTGGCGGCTACACCTTC.

This clone occurred a few times. The CDR3 reads CASSPEGAIYGYTF. CDR3 nucleotides: TGCGCCAGCAGCCCCGAAGGAGCTATCTATGGCTACACCTTC. The chain has TRBV4-1 and TRBJ1-2; D is uncertain. Trimming pared 4 bases from V and 4 bases from J, leaving 13 bases between. Germline CDR1 is MGHRA and CDR2 is YSYEKL. The CDR3 has 14 amino acids.

The V call is TRBV7-2, the J call TRBJ1-5; D is perhaps TRBD1 (5 bases). The V gene lost 1 base and the J gene lost 10 bases, with 17 bases spanning the gap. The CDR3 extends over 15 amino acids. The germline CDR1 and CDR2 sequences are SGHTA and FQGNSA. In nucleotides, the CDR3 is TGTGCCAGCAGCTTAGTAACAGGAGAGTTAAGCCCCCAGCATTTT. As protein: CASSLVTGELSPQHF.

The chain combines TRBV7-2 with TRBJ2-7, with D uncertain. The CDR3 extends over 14 amino acids. The V gene's germline CDR1 is SGHTA and CDR2 FQGNSA. Trimming removed 1 base at V and 0 bases at J, with 7 bases between. For the CDR3, the DNA is TGTGCCAGCAGCTTAGACCGGGTCTCCTACGAGCAGTACTTC. This translates into CASSLDRVSYEQYF.

The V call is TRBV18, the J call TRBJ1-1; D call uncertain. This CDR3 region has 13 residues. Germline V gene sequence: CDR1 KGHSH, CDR2 LQKENI. Trimming left V 0 bases short and J 8 bases short, with 10 bases between. CDR3 in DNA: TGTGCCAGCTCACCACCCTTGACGGTGGAAGCTTTCTTT. It is translated as CASSPPLTVEAFF.

This chain links TRBV4-1 with TRBJ1-5; weak D call: TRBD1 (6 bases). The V gene's germline CDR1 is MGHRA and CDR2 YSYEKL. The CDR3 is 14 amino acids. Between the trimmed V and J ends, which lost 4 bases and 4 bases, there was a span of 11 bases. This chain's CDR3 is CASSPGVGNQPQHF. CDR3 DNA sequence: TGCGCCAGCAGCCCAGGGGTGGGTAATCAGCCCCAGCATTTT.

This chain connects TRBV5-8 to TRBJ1-6; D is perhaps TRBD1 (5 bases). V lost 0 bases to trimming and J lost 7 bases, with 8 bases between them. The CDR3 length is 14 residues. The germline CDR1 and CDR2 sequences are SGHTS and YDEGEE. DNA of the CDR3: TGTGCCAGCAGCTTGGCGGGGGTAAATTCACCCCTCCACTTT. Translated, it gives CASSLAGVNSPLHF.

This rearrangement joins TRBV3-1 (or the pseudogene TRBV3-2) to TRBJ1-3; a weak D match, TRBD1 (6 bases). Per the germline V gene, CDR1 is LGHDT and CDR2 is YNNKEL (reference sequence). The CDR3 is made up of 16 amino acids. V lost 4 bases, J lost 2 bases, and 15 bases lay in between. Here the CDR3 DNA reads TGTGCCAGCAGCCGACCCATACAGGGAACTGGAAACACCATATATTTT. It encodes CASSRPIQGTGNTIYF.

The J gene is TRBJ1-2, the V gene TRBV7-3; 7 nucleotides line up with TRBD1. CDR1 is SGHTA and CDR2 is FQGTGA in the germline V gene. The CDR3 has 13 amino acids. Trimming took 3 bases from V and 5 from J; bases not matched to a gene: 3. The CDR3, as DNA: TGTGCCAGCAGCTTCGGGACAGCATATGGCTACACCTTC. Translating it yields CASSFGTAYGYTF.

The chain is built from TRBV18 and TRBJ1-1; D ambiguous. This CDR3 has 15 amino acids. Trimming removed 3 bases from V and 0 bases from J, with 11 bases in between. Germline lookup yields CDR1 KGHSH and CDR2 LQKENI. CDR3 residues: CASSPGPEVNTEAFF. CDR3 in DNA: TGTGCCAGCTCACCCGGCCCCGAAGTGAACACTGAAGCTTTCTTT. The full variable domain, in which reference TRBV18 and TRBJ1-1 provide the parts outside the CDR3, is NAGVMQNPRHLVRRRGQEARLRCSPMKGHSHVYWYRQLPEEGLKFMVYLQKENIIDESGMPKERFSAEFPKEGPSILRIQQVVRGDSAAYFCASSPGPEVNTEAFFGQGTRLTVV.

The chain employs TRBV5-1 and TRBJ2-1; unclear D gene. Germline V gives CDR1 SGHRS, CDR2 YFSETQ. The CDR3 contains 16 residues. V was shortened by 0 bases and J by 0 bases, with 10 bases between the two germline ends. The CDR3 is CASSLVGDSSYNEQFF. The CDR3 coding sequence is TGCGCCAGCAGCTTGGTAGGCGATTCCTCCTACAATGAGCAGTTCTTC.

V gene TRBV7-8 combines with J gene TRBJ2-4; 8 nucleotides line up with TRBD2. Trimming removed 4 bases from V and 0 bases from J; junction bases left unmatched: 8. The CDR3 consists of 17 residues. In germline, CDR1 is SGHVS, CDR2 FQNEAQ. The CDR3 DNA sequence: TGTGCCAGCAGCTACCAGCGGGGGCCCCTAGCCAAAAACATTCAGTACTTC. It codes for CASSYQRGPLAKNIQYF.

The J gene is TRBJ1-2, the V gene TRBV6-2 or TRBV6-3; 8 bases match TRBD1. Trimming cost V 5 bases and J 8 bases; bases outside gene matches: 4. The CDR3 is 12 residues long. Germline lookup yields CDR1 MNHEY and CDR2 SVGEGT. The CDR3: CASSGQGDGYTF. In nucleotides, the CDR3 is TGTGCCAGCAGTGGACAGGGAGACGGCTACACCTTC.

This sequence joins TRBV6-1 and TRBJ2-7, with D perhaps TRBD2 (7 bases). This CDR3 is built from 15 residues. V was pared by 11 bases and J by 5 bases, with 25 bases between. Germline CDR1 and CDR2: MNHNS and SASEGT. The CDR3 protein is CAGFLQGGSGNEQYF. The CDR3 coding sequence is TGTGCCGGGTTCTTACAGGGCGGGAGTGGGAACGAGCAGTACTTC.

This chain joins TRBV15 and TRBJ2-5; 13 bases map to TRBD2. Per the germline V gene, CDR1 is LNHNV and CDR2 is YYDKDF (reference sequence). After removal of 2 bases from V and 2 bases from J, the junction contained 5 bases not matched to a gene. CDR3 length: 17 residues. The CDR3 region has the DNA TGTGCCACCAGCAGACCGAAGGGACTAGCGGGGCAAGAGACCCAGTACTTC. Translating gives CATSRPKGLAGQETQYF.

The genes are TRBV7-9 and TRBJ1-3; D gene unclear. Trimming left V 5 bases short and J 6 bases short, with 14 bases between. Germline V CDR1 and CDR2: SEHNR, FQNEAQ (reference sequence). The CDR3 has 14 residues. CDR3 region: CASSLESGANTIYF. The CDR3 bases are TGTGCCAGCAGCCTCGAGAGTGGTGCAAACACCATATATTTT.

This sequence joins TRBV19 and TRBJ2-3, with 10 bases lining up with TRBD2. This CDR3 is built from 15 residues. Trimming removed 5 bases from V and 2 bases from J; junction bases left unmatched: 4. CDR1 is LNHDA and CDR2 is SQIVND in the germline V gene (reference sequence). The CDR3 loop reads CASSPGLAVTDTQYF. DNA for the CDR3: TGTGCCAGTAGTCCAGGACTAGCGGTCACAGATACGCAGTATTTT.

The count of this clone is one. The J gene is TRBJ1-4, the V gene TRBV7-9; weak D call: TRBD1 (5 bases). The CDR3 sequence is 14 residues long. The V and J ends lost 3 bases and 5 bases respectively, with 10 bases between them. Germline CDR1 SEHNR, CDR2 FQNEAQ (reference sequence). The CDR3 sequence: CASSFGTPNEKLFF. CDR3 in DNA: TGTGCCAGCAGCTTCGGGACTCCAAATGAAAAACTGTTTTTT.

The chain couples TRBV30 to TRBJ1-1, with D possibly matching TRBD1 (6 bases). This CDR3 contains 13 residues. CDR1 and CDR2 (germline): GTSNPN, SVGIG (reference sequence). Trimming removed 3 bases at V and 10 bases at J, with 18 bases between. CDR3 residues: CAWREKQGYLAFF. In nucleotides, the CDR3 is TGTGCCTGGAGGGAGAAACAGGGTTATTTAGCTTTCTTT. The full variable domain, rest sourced from reference TRBV30 and TRBJ1-1, is SQTIHQWPATLVQPVGSPLSLECTVEGTSNPNLYWYRQAAGRGLQLLFYSVGIGQISSEVPQNLSASRPQDRQFILSSKKLLLSDSGFYLCAWREKQGYLAFFGQGTRLTVV.